The 13 T cell receptor beta chains below come from one sample, sequenced in a study of T-cell reconstitution after alpha-beta-depleted transplantation in children. The TCRbeta library was prepared with unique molecular identifiers. TCRdb itself ran the PCR reads through MiXCR, one entry per CDR3 protein. The table records tens of thousands of distinct CDR3 sequences, 15% to 20% of them present only once. Sequencing was performed on PBMCs, mostly from graft donor cells, taken 360 days after TCRalphabeta/CD19-depleted stem cell transplant. The receptor set was obtained from a male patient aged 2 to 9 who had a stem cell transplant for acute lymphoblastic leukemia, so the T cells may come from the graft donor.

This clonotype has only a few counts. V gene TRBV29-1 combines with J gene TRBJ2-7, with TRBD2 matching 14 bases. V dropped 1 base and J dropped 4; count of bases not matched to a gene: 3. Per germline, CDR1 SQVTM and CDR2 ANQGSEA. This CDR3 is 15 amino acids long. The CDR3 nucleotides are TGCAGCGTTGAAGCAGGGACTAGCGGGAGTTACGAGCAGTACTTC. Translating it yields CSVEAGTSGSYEQYF.

This clonotype turned up a few times. V gene TRBV25-1 combines with J gene TRBJ2-3; 7 bases map to TRBD2. V shed 4 bases and J 2 bases; nucleotides not matched to a gene: 18. This CDR3 has 19 residues. CDR1 and CDR2 from the germline V gene are MGHDK and SYGVNS. For the CDR3, the DNA is TGTGCCAGCAGTGGCTTGAGGACTCGCGGGAGACCCATCACAGATACGCAGTATTTT. Its translation: CASSGLRTRGRPITDTQYF.

The chain couples TRBV5-1 to TRBJ2-2; D possibly corresponds to TRBD2 (7 bases). CDR1 is SGHRS, CDR2 YFSETQ, per germline. Between the trimmed V and J ends, which lost 4 bases and 5 bases, there was a span of 15 bases. CDR3 length: 15 amino acids. CDR3 residues: CASSREGGRTGELFF. CDR3 DNA: TGCGCCAGCAGCAGGGAGGGGGGCAGGACCGGGGAGCTGTTTTTT.

This clonotype was observed many times. The chain carries TRBV7-9 and TRBJ2-3; 9 bases map to TRBD2. CDR1 SEHNR and CDR2 FQNEAQ come from the germline V gene (reference sequence). Trimming cost V 4 bases and J 4 bases; bases outside gene matches: 6. The CDR3 is 15 amino acids. The CDR3 protein is CASSYAAGGPDTQYF. CDR3 nucleotides: TGTGCCAGCAGCTATGCAGCGGGGGGCCCAGATACGCAGTATTTT.

CDR3 amino acids: CASSLSRGANYGYTF. As DNA, the CDR3 is TGTGCCAGCAGCTTAAGCAGGGGAGCTAACTATGGCTACACCTTC. The chain employs TRBV7-9 and TRBJ1-2, with D possibly TRBD1 on 6 matching bases. This CDR3 region has 15 residues. Trimming cost V 2 bases and J 0 bases, with 10 bases left between them. From germline, CDR1 is SEHNR and CDR2 FQNEAQ (reference sequence).

This clonotype has more than one count but fewer than ten. This rearrangement joins TRBV7-6 to TRBJ2-5, with D hard to call. The germline gives CDR1 SGHVS, CDR2 FNYEAQ. V lost 2 bases, J lost 3 bases, and 7 bases lay in between. The CDR3 length is 13 residues. CDR3 amino acids: CASSLRVKETQYF. The CDR3 DNA follows: TGTGCCAGCAGCTTAAGGGTCAAAGAGACCCAGTACTTC.

The V and J genes are TRBV5-1 and TRBJ2-1; 9 bases agree with TRBD1. J was trimmed by 1 base and V by 7 bases; bases with no gene match: 3. The germline CDR1 and CDR2 sequences are SGHRS and YFSETQ. The CDR3 runs to 14 residues. CDR3 sequence reads: CASGTGRSYNEQFF. The CDR3 DNA sequence: TGCGCCAGCGGGACAGGGAGGTCCTACAATGAGCAGTTCTTC. Filled out from reference TRBV5-1 and TRBJ2-1, the complete variable domain reads KAGVTQTPRYLIKTRGQQVTLSCSPISGHRSVSWYQQTPGQGLQFLFEYFSETQRNKGNFPGRFSGRQFSNSRSEMNVSTLELGDSALYLCASGTGRSYNEQFFGPGTRLTVL.

This chain's CDR3 is CASSYGPERRNTGELFF. As DNA, the CDR3 is TGTGCCAGCAGTTACGGTCCGGAGCGGAGGAACACCGGGGAGCTGTTTTTT. V usage is TRBV6-5 and J usage is TRBJ2-2; possible D gene TRBD2, 5 bases. This CDR3 is 17 amino acids long. Germline V gene sequence: CDR1 MNHEY, CDR2 SVGAGI. Between the trimmed V and J ends, which lost 2 bases and 1 base, there was a span of 14 bases.

V and J are TRBV7-9 and TRBJ2-7, with 9 bases matching TRBD1. Germline V gene lookup returns CDR1 SEHNR and CDR2 FQNEAQ (reference sequence). The J segment lost 2 bases and the V segment lost 4 bases, leaving 9 bases of the junction unmatched. The CDR3 spans 16 residues. The CDR3 region is CASSSPPRQGAYEQYF. CDR3 sequence (DNA): TGTGCCAGCAGCTCCCCTCCGCGACAGGGGGCCTACGAGCAGTACTTC.

This clonotype was detected ten times or more. This sequence joins TRBV5-1 and TRBJ1-2, with TRBD1 as a possible D gene (6 bases). The CDR3 covers 13 residues. V gave up 0 bases and J gave up 8 bases, with 11 bases separating them. CDR1 and CDR2 from the germline V gene are SGHRS and YFSETQ. CDR3 sequence: CASSLVGGGGYTF. The CDR3 coding sequence is TGCGCCAGCAGCTTGGTTGGGGGCGGAGGCTACACCTTC.

This sequence joins TRBV28 and TRBJ2-5; D is undetermined. Trimming pared 8 bases from V and 4 bases from J, leaving 5 bases between. The CDR3 covers 10 residues. CDR1 is MDHEN, CDR2 SYDVKM, per germline. In DNA form, the CDR3 reads TGTGCCAGCCGTCGAGAGACCCAGTACTTC. It is translated as CASRRETQYF. The variable domain in full, with the rest retrieved from reference TRBV28 and TRBJ2-5, is DVKVTQSSRYLVKRTGEKVFLECVQDMDHENMFWYRQDPGLGLRLIYFSYDVKMKEKGDIPEGYSVSREKKERFSLILESASTNQTSMYLCASRRETQYFGPGTRLLVL.

The table lists this clonotype with many counts. The V and J genes are TRBV5-1 and TRBJ2-3, with D possibly TRBD2 on 6 matching bases. The CDR3 totals 15 residues. V dropped 4 bases and J dropped 4 bases, with 16 bases sitting between them. Germline CDR1 and CDR2: SGHRS and YFSETQ. The CDR3 coding sequence is TGCGCCAGCAGCCCGGTCCACCCGGGAGCAGATACGCAGTATTTT. Translation: CASSPVHPGADTQYF.

This clonotype has a count of ten or more. The rearrangement joins TRBV12-3 or TRBV12-4 to TRBJ2-3; 11 bases map to TRBD2. Trimming at V came to 3 bases and at J to 4 bases, leaving 3 bases not matched to a gene. The CDR3 loop spans 15 amino acids. The CDR3 region has the DNA TGTGCCAGCAGTTTGACTAGCGGGGCCTCAGATACGCAGTATTTT. Translating gives CASSLTSGASDTQYF.